One and the same sample provided the 15 T cell receptor beta chains below, sequenced in a study of blood T cell repertoires in COVID-19 (dated by TCRdb to about 2020). The library was generated by the immunoSEQ multiplex PCR assay. Sourced from immuneACCESS, this table was stored by TCRdb with only in-frame sequences that have V and J called. A share of the clones is absent; for the studies checked, an unresolved V gene accounts for under half, and the remainder has no known explanation. Across this sample there are about 370,000 clones, with around 90% seen only once. The ten biggest clones cover around 3% of the sample. The sample consisted of peripheral blood. These receptors were taken from a woman in her thirties with COVID-19, enrolled during active disease.

This clone turned up a few times. V is TRBV2 and J is TRBJ1-3; D gene ambiguous. V was pared by 8 bases and J by 6 bases, with 11 bases between. This CDR3 comprises 12 residues. The germline CDR1 and CDR2 sequences are SNHLY and FYNNEI. This CDR3 reads CASALQENTIYF. CDR3 coding DNA: TGTGCCAGCGCCCTGCAGGAAAACACCATATATTTT.

This sequence joins TRBV28 and TRBJ2-7, with D tentatively TRBD1 (6 bases). The CDR3 runs to 18 residues. Germline V gene lookup returns CDR1 MDHEN and CDR2 SYDVKM. Between the trimmed V and J ends, which lost 6 bases and 0 bases, there was a span of 24 bases. The CDR3 protein is CASRSLRSRGRGSYEQYF. The CDR3 DNA reads TGTGCCAGCAGAAGTCTTAGAAGCAGGGGACGCGGCTCCTACGAGCAGTACTTC.

The V call is TRBV18, the J call TRBJ1-6, with no clear D. CDR3 length equals 17 residues. The germline V gene has CDR1 KGHSH and CDR2 LQKENI. The V and J ends lost 2 bases and 7 bases respectively, with 18 bases between them. As DNA, the CDR3 is TGTGCCAGCTCACCATGGCAGAGGGAGATTGGGAATTCACCCCTCCACTTT. It translates to CASSPWQREIGNSPLHF.

V is TRBV18 and J is TRBJ2-5; TRBD2 agrees at 7 bases. V shed 3 bases and J 5 bases; nucleotides not matched to a gene: 9. The CDR3 is 15 residues long. Germline V lookup: CDR1 KGHSH, CDR2 LQKENI. CDR3 in DNA: TGTGCCAGCTCACCCTCGTCGGGGGGTAGGGAGACCCAGTACTTC. Translated: CASSPSSGGRETQYF.

This chain connects TRBV19 to TRBJ2-7, with TRBD2 matching 13 bases. V lost 3 bases and J lost 3; bases outside the gene matches: 11. This CDR3 comprises 18 residues. The germline V gene has CDR1 LNHDA and CDR2 SQIVND (reference sequence). The CDR3 region has the DNA TGTGCCAGTAGTATGGACGGACTAGCGGGGGCCCTTTTCTACGAGCAGTACTTC. Protein: CASSMDGLAGALFYEQYF.

The rearrangement links TRBV28 to TRBJ2-1; D is perhaps TRBD1 (6 bases). The CDR3 is 14 residues long. In germline, CDR1 is MDHEN, CDR2 SYDVKM. Trimming left V 6 bases short and J 3 bases short, with 12 bases between. CDR3 in DNA: TGTGCCAGCAGCAACCAGGACAGCTACAATGAGCAGTTCTTC. As protein: CASSNQDSYNEQFF. Based on the CDR3 plus reference TRBV28 and TRBJ2-1, the full variable domain is DVKVTQSSRYLVKRTGEKVFLECVQDMDHENMFWYRQDPGLGLRLIYFSYDVKMKEKGDIPEGYSVSREKKERFSLILESASTNQTSMYLCASSNQDSYNEQFFGPGTRLTVL.

This clone was seen just once. The chain recombines TRBV6-2 or TRBV6-3 with TRBJ2-7, with TRBD1 matching over 8 bases. The germline CDR1 and CDR2 sequences are MNHEY and SVGEGT. V dropped 4 bases and J dropped 2; count of bases not matched to a gene: 7. This CDR3 region has 15 residues. The CDR3 bases are TGTGCCAGCAGTTCGGACAGGGAACTACCCTACGAGCAGTACGTC. The encoded protein is CASSSDRELPYEQYV.

This chain connects TRBV7-9 to TRBJ2-3; possible D gene TRBD2, 5 bases. The V end lost 5 bases, the J end lost 1 base, and 10 bases lay between the germline ends. CDR3 length: 14 amino acids. Looked up from germline, CDR1 is SEHNR and CDR2 is FQNEAQ (reference sequence). The CDR3 here is CASSTYGGTDTQYF. The CDR3 DNA follows: TGTGCCAGCAGCACTTACGGGGGCACAGATACGCAGTATTTT.

This clone was seen a handful of times. The chain recombines TRBV5-1 with TRBJ2-7, with 9 bases that match TRBD1. CDR3 length equals 16 residues. CDR1 is SGHRS and CDR2 is YFSETQ in the germline V gene. Trimming took 4 bases from V and 1 from J; bases not matched to a gene: 9. DNA for the CDR3: TGCGCCAGCAGCGGGGGGACAGGGATTCTTTCCTACGAGCAGTACTTC. Protein sequence: CASSGGTGILSYEQYF.

V is TRBV6-2 or TRBV6-3 and J is TRBJ2-2, with D unresolved. Per the germline V gene, CDR1 is MNHEY and CDR2 is SVGEGT. V was pared by 5 bases and J by 0 bases, with 10 bases between. The CDR3 is 15 residues long. This CDR3 is CASSTAGTNTGELFF. CDR3 nucleotide sequence: TGTGCCAGCAGTACCGCAGGAACGAACACCGGGGAGCTGTTTTTT.

This clone was observed many times. The gene calls are TRBV5-8 and TRBJ1-6; TRBD1 might be the D (6 bases). The length of the CDR3 is 11 residues. Germline V CDR1 and CDR2: SGHTS, YDEGEE. Between the trimmed V and J ends, which lost 2 bases and 18 bases, there was a span of 12 bases. The chain's CDR3 is CASSLPDRGHF. The DNA of the CDR3 is TGTGCCAGCAGCTTACCGGACAGAGGCCACTTT.

V and J are TRBV10-3 and TRBJ1-3, with TRBD1 matching over 7 bases. V gave up 0 bases and J gave up 2 bases; unmatched junction bases: 7. This CDR3 region has 17 residues. From germline, CDR1 is ENHRY and CDR2 SYGVKD. CDR3 region: CAISESLEQGPGNTIYF. DNA of the CDR3: TGTGCCATCAGTGAGTCTTTAGAACAGGGGCCTGGAAACACCATATATTTT.

This chain joins TRBV27 and TRBJ2-2; 7 nucleotides align to TRBD2. Germline loops: CDR1 MNHEY, CDR2 SMNVEV (reference sequence). The CDR3 sequence is 15 residues long. The V gene end was trimmed by 5 bases and the J gene end by 4 bases; junction bases not matched to a gene: 7. The CDR3 reads CASSLTSSGTGELFF. CDR3 nucleotides: TGTGCCAGCAGTCTGACTTCTAGCGGCACCGGGGAGCTGTTTTTT.

The gene calls are TRBV28 and TRBJ2-2; D may be TRBD1 (6 bases). V lost 3 bases to trimming and J lost 6 bases, with 8 bases between them. The CDR3 has 13 amino acids. Germline values: CDR1 MDHEN, CDR2 SYDVKM. The CDR3 is CASSLTGPGELFF. CDR3 bases: TGTGCCAGCAGTTTGACAGGTCCCGGGGAGCTGTTTTTT.

The J gene is TRBJ2-1, the V gene TRBV4-1; D is possibly TRBD2 (5 bases). Deletions cut 4 bases from V and 5 bases from J, with 18 bases between. The germline gives CDR1 MGHRA, CDR2 YSYEKL. The CDR3 sequence is 16 residues long. CDR3 DNA: TGCGCCAGCAGCCGCTTTCGGGGTGGGCCCAACAATGAGCAGTTCTTC. This codes for CASSRFRGGPNNEQFF.